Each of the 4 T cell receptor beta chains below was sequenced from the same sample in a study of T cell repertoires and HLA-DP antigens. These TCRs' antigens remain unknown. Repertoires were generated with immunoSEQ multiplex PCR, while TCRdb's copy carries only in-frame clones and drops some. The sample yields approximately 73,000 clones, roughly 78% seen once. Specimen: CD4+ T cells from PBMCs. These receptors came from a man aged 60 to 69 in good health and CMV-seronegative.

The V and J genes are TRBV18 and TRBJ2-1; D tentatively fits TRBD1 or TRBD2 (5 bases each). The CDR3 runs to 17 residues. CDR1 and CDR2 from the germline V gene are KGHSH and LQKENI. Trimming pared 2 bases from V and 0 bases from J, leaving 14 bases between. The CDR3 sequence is CASSPNAAGSSYNEQFF. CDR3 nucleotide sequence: TGTGCCAGCTCACCAAATGCGGCAGGGAGCTCCTACAATGAGCAGTTCTTC.

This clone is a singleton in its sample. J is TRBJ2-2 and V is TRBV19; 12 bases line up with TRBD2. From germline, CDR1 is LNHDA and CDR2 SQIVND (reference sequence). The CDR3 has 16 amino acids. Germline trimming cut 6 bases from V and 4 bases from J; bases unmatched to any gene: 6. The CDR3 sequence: CASSLGTSGFTGELFF. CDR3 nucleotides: TGTGCCAGTAGCCTCGGGACTAGCGGGTTCACCGGGGAGCTGTTTTTT.

The CDR3 here is CASSRGGSTDTQYF. The CDR3 region has the DNA TGTGCCAGCAGTCGGGGGGGGAGCACAGATACGCAGTATTTT. This chain connects TRBV27 to TRBJ2-3; 8 bases line up with TRBD2. The CDR3 consists of 14 residues. The V segment lost 5 bases and the J segment 0 bases; nucleotides outside the gene matches: 1. Germline V lookup: CDR1 MNHEY, CDR2 SMNVEV (reference sequence).

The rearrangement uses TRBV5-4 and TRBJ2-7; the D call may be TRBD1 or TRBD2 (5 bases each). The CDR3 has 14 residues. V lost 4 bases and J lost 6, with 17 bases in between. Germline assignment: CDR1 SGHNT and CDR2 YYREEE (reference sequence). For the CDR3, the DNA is TGTGCCAGCAGCCCCGACATCGGGGCGGGCGAGCAGTACTTC. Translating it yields CASSPDIGAGEQYF.